This is a list of T cell receptor beta chains from one sample in a study of T cell responses to AZD1222 COVID-19 vaccine. Measured with immunoSEQ multiplex PCR; TCRdb has only the in-frame clones, and not every one. Here the sample spans more than 120,000 clones, about 82% being singletons. Sequenced here: peripheral blood, sampled 28 days after the second AZD1222 dose. The receptors come from an adult who received the AZD1222 COVID-19 vaccine. Both conserved end residues are part of each CDR3. D genes are given only for firm matches.

TRBV2	TRBD1	TRBJ1-6	TGTGCCAGCAGGGACAGGGAGGATTCACCCCTCCACTTT	CASRDREDSPLHF
TRBV3-1/TRBV3-2	.	TRBJ2-1	TGTGCCAGCAGCCATCGGGACGCAGACAATGAGCAGTTCTTC	CASSHRDADNEQFF
TRBV6-5	TRBD1	TRBJ2-7	TGTGCCAGCAGTTACTCGATTTTACAGGGGAACGAGCAGTACTTC	CASSYSILQGNEQYF
TRBV6-5	.	TRBJ2-6	TGTGCCAGCAGTTACTCGGGTGCTGGGGGGGCCAACGTCCTGACTTTC	CASSYSGAGGANVLTF
TRBV5-1	TRBD2	TRBJ2-1	TGCGCCAGCACCTCTACTAGCGGGAGTTCCAATGAGCAGTTCTTC	CASTSTSGSSNEQFF
TRBV12-3/TRBV12-4	.	TRBJ1-4	TGTGCCACACGCAGGAGAGAAAAACTGTTTTTT	CATRRREKLFF
TRBV11-3	.	TRBJ2-1	TGTGCCAGCAGTAGGTCGTCCTACAATGAGCAGTTCTTC	CASSRSSYNEQFF
TRBV6-6	TRBD1	TRBJ2-1	TGTGCCAGCAGTCCTCCGGACAGGGGGCTTGGTGAGCAGTTCTTC	CASSPPDRGLGEQFF
TRBV18	.	TRBJ2-3	TGTGCCAGCTCACCTAGGGGCCTAGCAGGCGATACGCAGTATTTT	CASSPRGLAGDTQYF
TRBV7-9	.	TRBJ2-5	TGTGCCAGCAGCTTAGGCACTCTTCTGTACCAAGAGACCCAGTACTTC	CASSLGTLLYQETQYF
TRBV9	.	TRBJ2-2	TGTGCCAGCAGCGTAGGCTCATGGGGCACCGGGGAGCTGTTTTTT	CASSVGSWGTGELFF